One sample yielded the 25 T cell receptor beta chains listed below, sequenced in a study of radiotherapy plus CTLA-4 blockade in lung cancer. Profiled with immunoSEQ multiplex PCR; TCRdb holds only in-frame clones, not every one. This table has some 90,000 clones, approximately 86% appearing once. Specimen: peripheral blood, collected from a patient treated with radiotherapy plus ipilimumab. These receptors were taken from a human donor with non-small cell lung cancer who had a partial response to radiotherapy plus ipilimumab.

This chain connects TRBV4-3 to TRBJ2-2; weak D call: TRBD2 (5 bases). V lost 0 bases, J lost 6 bases, and 14 bases lay in between. Germline-derived CDR1 and CDR2 are LGHNA and YSLEER. This CDR3 has 16 amino acids. The CDR3 nucleotides read TGCGCCAGCAGCCAAGATTCGGGCAGGAGGTCCGGGGAGCTGTTTTTT. It encodes CASSQDSGRRSGELFF.

V is TRBV6-4 and J is TRBJ1-1; D gene uncertain. Germline lookup yields CDR1 MRHNA and CDR2 SNTAGT. This CDR3 spans 12 amino acids. V dropped 5 bases and J dropped 3 bases, with 7 bases sitting between them. The CDR3 sequence is CASSNRDTEAFF. The CDR3 coding sequence is TGTGCCAGCAGTAACAGAGACACTGAAGCTTTCTTT.

The chain couples TRBV19 to TRBJ2-1, with 8 bases that match TRBD2. V lost 7 bases, J lost 4 bases, and 6 bases stayed unmatched. This CDR3 comprises 14 residues. The germline gives CDR1 LNHDA, CDR2 SQIVND (reference sequence). CDR3 residues: CASMAGGDYNEQFF. In DNA form, the CDR3 reads TGTGCCAGTATGGCGGGAGGTGATTACAATGAGCAGTTCTTC.

The chain is built from TRBV20-1 and TRBJ2-5; the D is unclear. The length of the CDR3 is 11 residues. Germline CDR1 DFQATT, CDR2 SNEGSKA (reference sequence). V lost 6 bases and J lost 5, with 10 bases in between. CDR3 protein: CSAVEAETQYF. In DNA form, the CDR3 reads TGCAGTGCGGTAGAGGCGGAGACCCAGTACTTC.

The chain carries TRBV6-5 and TRBJ1-6; TRBD1 is a possible D gene (6 bases). Germline V gene sequence: CDR1 MNHEY, CDR2 SVGAGI. Trimming cost V 4 bases and J 6 bases, with 13 bases left between them. The CDR3 sequence is 15 residues long. CDR3 residues: CASSFGTQLNSPLHF. The CDR3 DNA reads as TGTGCCAGCAGTTTTGGGACACAACTTAATTCACCCCTCCACTTT.

The V and J genes are TRBV5-4 and TRBJ2-5; D gene ambiguous. The DNA end is a closer match to TRBJ2-7, so the J assignment may be wrong. Looked up from germline, CDR1 is SGHNT and CDR2 is YYREEE (reference sequence). This CDR3 has 14 amino acids. The CDR3 sequence: CASSLDLSSYEQYF. Here the CDR3 DNA reads TGTGCCAGCAGCTTGGACTTATCCTCGTACGAGCAGTACTTC.

This rearrangement joins TRBV6-1 to TRBJ2-3, with TRBD2 matching over 10 bases. V shed 7 bases, J shed 4 bases, and the junction held 8 bases outside the gene matches. This CDR3 is built from 15 residues. Germline loops: CDR1 MNHNS, CDR2 SASEGT. The CDR3, as DNA: TGTGCCAGCAATCCTAGCGGGAGTGTAGCAGATACGCAGTATTTT. As protein: CASNPSGSVADTQYF.

This chain connects TRBV28 to TRBJ2-1; 9 nucleotides agree with TRBD1. Per germline, CDR1 MDHEN and CDR2 SYDVKM. The CDR3 is made up of 14 amino acids. V was clipped by 5 bases and J by 12 bases; unmatched bases: 11. The CDR3 DNA reads as TGTGCCAGCAGTCCCAGGACAGGGGAGGATAGGCAGTTCTTC. Protein product: CASSPRTGEDRQFF.

This clone was seen a single time. The germline gene is not matched at one end of the junction; a read error may be the cause. Different DNA sequences within this sample yield the same CDR3. The CDR3 reads CSVVAGTVTYEQYF. The CDR3 coding sequence is TGTAGCGTTGTTGCCGGGACAGTGACCTACGAGCAGTACTTC. V usage is TRBV29-1 and J usage is TRBJ2-7, with 7 bases identical to TRBD1. This CDR3 comprises 14 residues. Germline V lookup: CDR1 SQVTM, CDR2 ANQGSEA.

The chain links TRBV10-1 to TRBJ1-4; D is uncertain. The CDR3 is 17 amino acids. V was pared by 2 bases and J by 0 bases, with 13 bases between. CDR1 and CDR2 (germline): WNHNN, SYGVQD (reference sequence). CDR3 region: CASSEEGLTTTNEKLFF. CDR3 coding DNA: TGCGCCAGCAGTGAGGAGGGCCTGACGACAACTAATGAAAAACTGTTTTTT.

The chain links TRBV7-8 to TRBJ2-7; 9 bases line up with TRBD2. CDR1 is SGHVS, CDR2 FQNEAQ, per germline. The CDR3 is 15 amino acids. With 2 bases clipped from V and 4 bases from J, the junction kept 6 bases outside the gene matches. In nucleotides, the CDR3 is TGTGCCAGCAGCTTACTCCCGGCGGGAGGGTACGAGCAGTACGTC. Its protein product is CASSLLPAGGYEQYV.

In its sample, this clone was seen once. The chain has TRBV5-1 and TRBJ2-2; 9 bases map to TRBD1. This CDR3 has 15 amino acids. V gave up 2 bases and J gave up 5 bases; unmatched junction bases: 4. In germline, CDR1 is SGHRS, CDR2 YFSETQ. The CDR3 bases are TGCGCCAGCAGCTTTACAGGGGGCGGAACCGGGGAGCTGTTTTTT. As protein: CASSFTGGGTGELFF.

The chain uses TRBV28 and TRBJ2-4; TRBD2 might be the D (5 bases). The V end was cut by 3 bases, the J end by 1 base, with 10 bases between. The length of the CDR3 is 15 residues. Germline V gene lookup returns CDR1 MDHEN and CDR2 SYDVKM. The CDR3 spells CASSLRAGAKNIQYF. The CDR3 DNA sequence: TGTGCCAGCAGTTTGCGGGCCGGCGCCAAAAACATTCAGTACTTC. The full variable domain, with the rest looked up from reference TRBV28 and TRBJ2-4, is DVKVTQSSRYLVKRTGEKVFLECVQDMDHENMFWYRQDPGLGLRLIYFSYDVKMKEKGDIPEGYSVSREKKERFSLILESASTNQTSMYLCASSLRAGAKNIQYFGAGTRLSVL.

The chain joins TRBV19 to TRBJ2-7; tentatively, D is TRBD2 (5 bases). V gave up 3 bases and J gave up 0 bases, with 18 bases separating them. Germline CDR1 is LNHDA and CDR2 is SQIVND (reference sequence). This CDR3 spans 17 amino acids. The CDR3 loop reads CASSIRFFLAGSYEQYF. In DNA form, the CDR3 reads TGTGCCAGTAGTATTCGATTTTTCCTGGCGGGCTCCTACGAGCAGTACTTC. The whole variable domain, remainder taken from reference TRBV19 and TRBJ2-7, is DGGITQSPKYLFRKEGQNVTLSCEQNLNHDAMYWYRQDPGQGLRLIYYSQIVNDFQKGDIAEGYSVSREKKESFPLTVTSAQKNPTAFYLCASSIRFFLAGSYEQYFGPGTRLTVT.

V gene TRBV19 combines with J gene TRBJ1-5; TRBD1 agrees at 9 bases. J gave up 4 bases and V 6 bases, and 7 bases lay outside the gene matches. Germline values: CDR1 LNHDA, CDR2 SQIVND (reference sequence). The length of the CDR3 is 15 residues. The CDR3 sequence: CASRTGQGINQPQHF. Here the CDR3 DNA reads TGTGCCAGTAGGACCGGACAGGGGATAAATCAGCCCCAGCATTTT.

The J gene is TRBJ2-1, the V gene TRBV28; D is ambiguous. CDR1 and CDR2 from the germline V gene are MDHEN and SYDVKM. V lost 5 bases and J 6 bases, leaving 14 bases between the germline ends. CDR3 size: 14 residues. The CDR3 DNA follows: TGTGCCAGCAGTATAGCCGCCGCCTTCAATGAGCAGTTCTTC. Its translation: CASSIAAAFNEQFF.

The chain employs TRBV5-5 and TRBJ1-1; D gene ambiguous. The V gene lost 4 bases and the J gene lost 6 bases, with 19 bases spanning the gap. This CDR3 contains 15 residues. The germline gives CDR1 SGHKS, CDR2 YYEKEE (reference sequence). The CDR3 spells CASSPTSLEPAEAFF. CDR3 DNA: TGTGCCAGCAGCCCTACCTCACTGGAGCCCGCTGAAGCTTTCTTT. The variable domain in full, completed from reference TRBV5-5 and TRBJ1-1, reads DAGVTQSPTHLIKTRGQQVTLRCSPISGHKSVSWYQQVLGQGPQFIFQYYEKEERGRGNFPDRFSARQFPNYSSELNVNALLLGDSALYLCASSPTSLEPAEAFFGQGTRLTVV.

The chain uses TRBV5-1 and TRBJ2-3, with TRBD2 matching over 11 bases. V shed 0 bases, J shed 4 bases, and the junction held 7 bases outside the gene matches. The germline V gene has CDR1 SGHRS and CDR2 YFSETQ. This CDR3 is 17 amino acids long. The CDR3 reads CASSLGTSGRGADTQYF. In nucleotides, the CDR3 is TGCGCCAGCAGCTTGGGTACTAGCGGGAGAGGAGCAGATACGCAGTATTTT.

This sequence joins TRBV5-6 and TRBJ1-5, with TRBD1 matching over 8 bases. Germline CDR1 SGHDT, CDR2 YYEEEE. CDR3 length: 14 amino acids. J was trimmed by 7 bases and V by 2 bases; bases with no gene match: 5. CDR3 nucleotide sequence: TGTGCCAGCAGCTTCACAGGGGGTCTCCAGCCCCAGCATTTT. Its translation is CASSFTGGLQPQHF.

This rearrangement joins TRBV7-3 to TRBJ1-1; no firm D call. Trimming cost V 5 bases and J 10 bases, with 11 bases left between them. Germline V gene sequence: CDR1 SGHTA, CDR2 FQGTGA. This CDR3 has 11 residues. The DNA for the CDR3 is TGTGCCAGCAGCCCCTCCTTCCGAGCTTTCTTT. Encoded protein: CASSPSFRAFF.

The CDR3 sequence: CASSQGASGATGELFF. The DNA for the CDR3 is TGCGCCAGCAGCCAAGGAGCTAGCGGGGCGACCGGGGAGCTGTTTTTT. This chain uses TRBV4-1 with TRBJ2-2; 9 bases are shared with TRBD2. Trimming removed 1 base from V and 5 bases from J; junction bases left unmatched: 5. Germline CDR1 and CDR2: MGHRA and YSYEKL. The CDR3 is 16 residues long.

This clone was observed a single time. The genes are TRBV5-4 and TRBJ2-5; 7 bases match TRBD2. Trimming removed 1 base from V and 0 bases from J; junction bases left unmatched: 3. CDR3 length: 15 amino acids. Germline V CDR1 and CDR2: SGHNT, YYREEE (reference sequence). The CDR3, as DNA: TGTGCCAGCAGCTTGATTAGCGGGTACCAAGAGACCCAGTACTTC. It encodes CASSLISGYQETQYF.

The chain carries TRBV19 and TRBJ1-1, with a possible D match to TRBD1 (5 bases). The CDR3 covers 17 residues. Germline assignment: CDR1 LNHDA and CDR2 SQIVND (reference sequence). Trimming took off 2 bases at V and 0 bases at J, with 16 bases between the two ends. The CDR3 DNA is TGTGCCAGTAGTATAAGCAGGGTGAAAGAAGTGAACACTGAAGCTTTCTTT. It specifies CASSISRVKEVNTEAFF.

This clone is a singleton in its sample. The chain has TRBV18 and TRBJ2-3; possibly TRBD1 for D (5 bases). Trimming took 6 bases from V and 1 from J, leaving 14 bases between them. Germline CDR1 is KGHSH and CDR2 is LQKENI. The CDR3 totals 15 residues. CDR3 sequence reads: CASSRALGGTDTQYF. CDR3 bases: TGTGCCAGCTCTAGAGCTCTAGGGGGCACAGATACGCAGTATTTT.

This clone has only one observation. The rearrangement links TRBV6-1 to TRBJ2-7; 9 nucleotides line up with TRBD2. This CDR3 is built from 14 residues. The germline CDR1 and CDR2 sequences are MNHNS and SASEGT. The junction had 6 bases not matched to a gene; V was cut back by 6 bases and J by 3 bases. The CDR3 DNA follows: TGTGCCAGCAGCCTCCGGACTAGCGACTACGAGCAGTACGTC. Its protein is CASSLRTSDYEQYV.